This T cell receptor (beta chain) was retrieved from a study of T cell repertoires in cytomegalovirus infection. Germline loops: CDR1 SEHNR, CDR2 FQNEAQ (reference sequence). With 1 base removed from V and 0 bases from J, the gap between germline ends came to 7 bases. The CDR3 runs 16 residues. Whole-study findings and limits: CMV-specific TCR beta clonotypes restricted by HLA-C dominated the ex vivo response.

Details on this clonotype: Its target is not known.

One entry per CDR3 protein results from TCRdb running MiXCR on the reads. Here the sample spans approximately 990,000 distinct CDR3 sequences, roughly 30% being singletons. The chain links TRBV7-9 to TRBJ2-6; D is unresolved. Sequencing used cultured CD8+ T cells from PBMCs, obtained from culture after CMV antigen stimulation. This TCR was sampled from a human donor in good health (CMV status not recorded). Some clones in this sample may be carry-over from other donors' samples. The CDR3 DNA reads as TGTGCCAGCAGCTTAGTCAGGACCTCTGGGGCCAACGTCCTGACTTTC. This sequence encodes CASSLVRTSGANVLTF.